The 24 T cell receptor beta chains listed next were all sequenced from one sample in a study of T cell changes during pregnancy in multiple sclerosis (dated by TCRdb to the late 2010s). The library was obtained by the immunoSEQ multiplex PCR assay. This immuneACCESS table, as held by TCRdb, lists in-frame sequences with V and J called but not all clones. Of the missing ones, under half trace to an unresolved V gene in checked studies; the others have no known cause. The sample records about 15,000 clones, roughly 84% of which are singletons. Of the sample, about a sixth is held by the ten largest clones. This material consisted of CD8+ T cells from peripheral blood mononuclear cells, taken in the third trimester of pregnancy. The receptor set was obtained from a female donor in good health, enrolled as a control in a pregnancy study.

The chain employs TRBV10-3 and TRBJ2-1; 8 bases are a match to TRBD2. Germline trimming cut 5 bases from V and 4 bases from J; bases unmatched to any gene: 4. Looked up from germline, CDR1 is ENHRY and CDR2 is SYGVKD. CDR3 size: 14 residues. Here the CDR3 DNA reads TGTGCCATCAGTCAGGCGGGGGGATACAATGAGCAGTTCTTC. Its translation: CAISQAGGYNEQFF.

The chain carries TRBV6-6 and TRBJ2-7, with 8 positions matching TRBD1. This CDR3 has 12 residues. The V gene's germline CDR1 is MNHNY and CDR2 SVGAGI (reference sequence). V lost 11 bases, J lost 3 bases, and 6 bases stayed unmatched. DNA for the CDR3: TGTGCCGCCGGGACAGGCCACTACGAGCAGTACTTC. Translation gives CAAGTGHYEQYF.

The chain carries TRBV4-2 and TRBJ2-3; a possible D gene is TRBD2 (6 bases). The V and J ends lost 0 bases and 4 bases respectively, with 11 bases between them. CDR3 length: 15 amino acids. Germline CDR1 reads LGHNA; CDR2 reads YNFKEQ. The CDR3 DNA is TGTGCCAGCAGCCAAGATTACGGGAGTGCAGATACGCAGTATTTT. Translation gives CASSQDYGSADTQYF.

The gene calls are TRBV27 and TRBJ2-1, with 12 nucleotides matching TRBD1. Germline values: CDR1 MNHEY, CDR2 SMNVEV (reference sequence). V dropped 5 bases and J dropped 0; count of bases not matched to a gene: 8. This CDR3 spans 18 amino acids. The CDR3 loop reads CASSLSWDRGPSYNEQFF. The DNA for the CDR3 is TGTGCCAGCAGTCTAAGCTGGGACAGGGGGCCCTCCTACAATGAGCAGTTCTTC.

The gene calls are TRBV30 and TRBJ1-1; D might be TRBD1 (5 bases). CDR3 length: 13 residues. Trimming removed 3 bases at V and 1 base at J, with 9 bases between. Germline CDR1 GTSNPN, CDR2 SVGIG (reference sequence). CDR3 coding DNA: TGTGCCTGGAGGCAGGGTCGGAACACTGAAGCTTTCTTT. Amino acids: CAWRQGRNTEAFF.

The CDR3 DNA sequence: TGTGCCAGCAGCTCGGGGAGCGAAGCTTTCTTT. As protein: CASSSGSEAFF. This sequence joins TRBV7-8 and TRBJ1-1; no clear D. Germline assignment: CDR1 SGHVS and CDR2 FQNEAQ. With 4 bases removed from V and 8 bases from J, the gap between germline ends came to 8 bases. The CDR3 sequence is 11 residues long.

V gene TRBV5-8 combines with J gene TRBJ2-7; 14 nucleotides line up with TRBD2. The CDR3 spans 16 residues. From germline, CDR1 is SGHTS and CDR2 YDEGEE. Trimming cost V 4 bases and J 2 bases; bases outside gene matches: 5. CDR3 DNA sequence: TGTGCCAGCAGCGGCGGGACTAGCGGGGGAACCTACGAGCAGTACTTC. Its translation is CASSGGTSGGTYEQYF. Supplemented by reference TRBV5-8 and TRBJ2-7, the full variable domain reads EAGVTQSPTHLIKTRGQQATLRCSPISGHTSVYWYQQALGLGLQFLLWYDEGEERNRGNFPPRFSGRQFPNYSSELNVNALELEDSALYLCASSGGTSGGTYEQYFGPGTRLTVT.

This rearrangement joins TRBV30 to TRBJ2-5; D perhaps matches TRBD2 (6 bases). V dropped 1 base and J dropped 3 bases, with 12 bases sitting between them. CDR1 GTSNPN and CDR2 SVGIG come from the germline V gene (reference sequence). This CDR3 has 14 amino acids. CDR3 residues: CAWSASTREETQYF. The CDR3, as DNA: TGTGCCTGGAGTGCCTCGACTAGGGAAGAGACCCAGTACTTC. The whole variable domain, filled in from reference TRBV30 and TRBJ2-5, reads SQTIHQWPATLVQPVGSPLSLECTVEGTSNPNLYWYRQAAGRGLQLLFYSVGIGQISSEVPQNLSASRPQDRQFILSSKKLLLSDSGFYLCAWSASTREETQYFGPGTRLLVL.

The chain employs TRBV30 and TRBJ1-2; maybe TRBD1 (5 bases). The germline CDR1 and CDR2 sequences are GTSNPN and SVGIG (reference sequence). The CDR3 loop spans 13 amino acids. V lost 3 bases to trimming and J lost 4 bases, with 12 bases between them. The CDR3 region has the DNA TGTGCCTGGAGCTACCAGGGTGGCTATGGCTACACCTTC. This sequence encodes CAWSYQGGYGYTF.

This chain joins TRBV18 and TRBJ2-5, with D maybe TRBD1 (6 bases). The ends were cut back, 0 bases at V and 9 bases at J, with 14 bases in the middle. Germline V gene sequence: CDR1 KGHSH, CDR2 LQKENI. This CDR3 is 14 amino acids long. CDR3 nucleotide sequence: TGTGCCAGCTCACCACCGGGACAAGGGCAGCCCCAGTACTTC. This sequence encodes CASSPPGQGQPQYF.

The CDR3 region has the DNA TGCAGCGTTGAACCGGGGGGCGAGACCCAGTACTTC. This encodes CSVEPGGETQYF. The gene calls are TRBV29-1 and TRBJ2-5, with TRBD2 as a possible D gene (7 bases). Germline V gene data show CDR1 as SQVTM and CDR2 as ANQGSEA. The CDR3 length is 12 residues. V dropped 2 bases and J dropped 5 bases, with 9 bases sitting between them.

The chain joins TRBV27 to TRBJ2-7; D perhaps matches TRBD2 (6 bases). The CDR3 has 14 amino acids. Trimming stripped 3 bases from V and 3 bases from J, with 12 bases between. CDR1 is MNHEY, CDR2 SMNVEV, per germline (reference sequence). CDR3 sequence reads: CASSLGRDGYEQYF. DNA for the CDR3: TGTGCCAGCAGTTTGGGGCGGGACGGCTACGAGCAGTACTTC.

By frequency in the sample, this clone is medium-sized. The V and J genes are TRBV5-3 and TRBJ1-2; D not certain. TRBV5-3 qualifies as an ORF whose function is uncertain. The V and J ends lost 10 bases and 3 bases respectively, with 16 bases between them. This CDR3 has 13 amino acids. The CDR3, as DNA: TGTGCCCCAAGTTTGGGTGGGCACTATGGCTACACCTTC. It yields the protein CAPSLGGHYGYTF.

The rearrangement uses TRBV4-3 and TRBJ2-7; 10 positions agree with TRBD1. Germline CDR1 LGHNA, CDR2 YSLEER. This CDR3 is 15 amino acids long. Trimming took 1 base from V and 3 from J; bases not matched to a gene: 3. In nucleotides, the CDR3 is TGCGCCAGCAGCCAAGGTAGGACAGGGGGCTACGAGCAGTACTTC. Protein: CASSQGRTGGYEQYF.

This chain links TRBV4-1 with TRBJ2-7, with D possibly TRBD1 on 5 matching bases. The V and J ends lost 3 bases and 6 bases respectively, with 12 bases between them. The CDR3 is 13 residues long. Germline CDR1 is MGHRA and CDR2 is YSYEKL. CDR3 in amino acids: CASSQDQGVEQYF. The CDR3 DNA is TGCGCCAGCAGCCAGGATCAGGGCGTCGAGCAGTACTTC.

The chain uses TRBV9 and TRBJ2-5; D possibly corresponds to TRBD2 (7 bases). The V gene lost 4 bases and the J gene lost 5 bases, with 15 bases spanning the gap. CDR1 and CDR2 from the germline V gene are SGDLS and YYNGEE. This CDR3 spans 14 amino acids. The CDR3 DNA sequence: TGTGCCAGCAGCCCCTGGGGGGGCGCGGAGACCCAGTACTTC. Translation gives CASSPWGGAETQYF.

The chain's CDR3 is CSVGGVSGGYEQYF. CDR3 sequence (DNA): TGCAGCGTTGGCGGGGTAAGCGGAGGCTACGAGCAGTACTTC. The V and J genes are TRBV29-1 and TRBJ2-7, with D maybe TRBD2 (6 bases). V was clipped by 4 bases and J by 3 bases, with 16 bases between them. Germline V lookup: CDR1 SQVTM, CDR2 ANQGSEA. This CDR3 has 14 residues.

The CDR3 DNA reads as TGTGCCAGCAGTTTAAGGGGAGCGGGAGAGGCGAGGAATGAGCAGTTCTTC. Translating gives CASSLRGAGEARNEQFF. The chain combines TRBV27 with TRBJ2-1; the match to TRBD2 covers 8 bases. In germline, CDR1 is MNHEY, CDR2 SMNVEV (reference sequence). The V segment lost 2 bases and the J segment 7 bases; nucleotides outside the gene matches: 13. This CDR3 spans 17 amino acids.

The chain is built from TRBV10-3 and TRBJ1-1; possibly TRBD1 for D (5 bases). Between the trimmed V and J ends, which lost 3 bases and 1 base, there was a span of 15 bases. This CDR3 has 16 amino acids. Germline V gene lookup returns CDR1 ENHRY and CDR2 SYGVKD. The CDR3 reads CAISETSAGPNTEAFF. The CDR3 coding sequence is TGTGCCATCAGTGAAACGAGTGCAGGGCCGAACACTGAAGCTTTCTTT.

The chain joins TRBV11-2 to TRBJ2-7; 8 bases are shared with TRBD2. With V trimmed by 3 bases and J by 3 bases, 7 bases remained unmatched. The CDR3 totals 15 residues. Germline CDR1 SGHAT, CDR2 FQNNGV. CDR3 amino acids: CASSFFSGENYEQYF. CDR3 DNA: TGTGCCAGCAGCTTTTTTAGCGGGGAAAACTACGAGCAGTACTTC.

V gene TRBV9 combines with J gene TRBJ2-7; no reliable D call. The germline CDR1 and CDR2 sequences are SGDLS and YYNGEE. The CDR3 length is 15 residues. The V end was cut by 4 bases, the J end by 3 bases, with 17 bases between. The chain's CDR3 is CASSPSGFSVYEQYF. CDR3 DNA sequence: TGTGCCAGCAGCCCCTCCGGGTTTTCGGTCTACGAGCAGTACTTC.

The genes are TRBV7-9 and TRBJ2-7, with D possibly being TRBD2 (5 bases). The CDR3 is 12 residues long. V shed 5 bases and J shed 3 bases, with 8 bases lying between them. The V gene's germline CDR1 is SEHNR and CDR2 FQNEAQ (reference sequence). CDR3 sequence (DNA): TGTGCCAGCAGCACCGACTACTACGAGCAGTACTTC. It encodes CASSTDYYEQYF.

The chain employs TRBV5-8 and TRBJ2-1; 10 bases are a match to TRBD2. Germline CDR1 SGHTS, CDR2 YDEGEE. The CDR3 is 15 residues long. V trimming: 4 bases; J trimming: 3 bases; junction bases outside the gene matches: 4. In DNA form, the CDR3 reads TGTGCCAGCAGCCCGACTAGCGGGCGCTACAATGAGCAGTTCTTC. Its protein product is CASSPTSGRYNEQFF.

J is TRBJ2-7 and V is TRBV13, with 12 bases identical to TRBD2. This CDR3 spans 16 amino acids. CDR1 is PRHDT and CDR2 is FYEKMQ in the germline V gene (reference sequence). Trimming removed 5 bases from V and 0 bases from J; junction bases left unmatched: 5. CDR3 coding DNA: TGTGCCAGCAGCCCCCCGGGACTAGCGGGCTCCTACGAGCAGTACTTC. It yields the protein CASSPPGLAGSYEQYF.